What follows is one T cell receptor beta chain and its context. What it binds is not known. The DNA ends 3 residues before the CDR3 does, and the rest of the CDR3 is filled in from the germline J gene. The sample is drawn from a study of Tregs in tolerant kidney transplant recipients. Study results and caveats: Expanding Tregs on activated donor B cells appeared to best identify donor-specific TCRbeta clones. Some patients' samples used different primers over time, so nucleotide sequences weren't comparable. Tolerant patients' donor-specific Tregs expanded beyond overall Tregs, suggesting antigen-driven growth.

Recipients received nonmyeloablative bone marrow transplants from related graft donors, with transient mixed chimerism. Thawed PBMCs were FACS-sorted into unstimulated CD4+CD25+CD127- regulatory T cells, CD4+CD25- non-regulatory cells, CD4 and CD8 cells. TCRdb keeps only in-frame clones here, not all; method: immunoSEQ multiplex PCR. The sample includes over 900 clones. The CDR3 has 14 residues. Germline CDR1 LNHDA, CDR2 SQIVND (reference sequence). V lost 5 bases and J 4 bases, leaving 14 bases between the germline ends. The sequence was collected from a human patient who received a combined kidney and bone marrow transplant. The graft donor may be the source of some T cells. Here the sequenced sample was CD4+ T cells from blood (PBMCs), taken around 14 months after the transplant. This chain joins TRBV19 and TRBJ1-1, with a weak D call TRBD1 (6 bases). Incomplete CDR3 DNA: TGTGCCAGTAGTTTACGGGGGGCCCGCACTGAA. Translating gives CASSLRGARTE. The whole CDR3 protein is CASSLRGARTEAFF.